The rows below give T cell receptor beta chains drawn from one sample of a study of cytomegalovirus exposure and HLA in healthy donors. Assay: immunoSEQ multiplex PCR; the TCRdb copy retains only in-frame clones and omits some. This sample has about 200,000 clones; approximately 11% occur once, and the top ten carry more than 7%. The sample consisted of PBMCs. The receptors here all came from a man in his fifties or sixties in good health and CMV-seropositive. The CDR3 runs from the conserved cysteine through the conserved F or W. Each record gives: J gene, V gene, clone size, D gene, CDR3 DNA, CDR3 protein. A D gene is named only where the DNA matches it firmly. Only some rows state a clone size, as once, few, many or a class for expanded clones.

TRBJ2-2	TRBV4-3	few	.	TGCGCCAGCAGCCAAGAGGCTCGCTCCGGGGAGCTGTTTTTT	CASSQEARSGELFF
TRBJ1-1	TRBV6-1	.	.	TGTGCCAGCAGCGACAGGATGAACACTGAAGCTTTCTTT	CASSDRMNTEAFF
TRBJ2-2	TRBV30	few	.	TGTGCCTGGAGTGAGTTAGGGGTATCAGGAACCGGGGAGCTGTTTTTT	CAWSELGVSGTGELFF
TRBJ1-2	TRBV15	few	.	TGTGCCACCAGCAGAGATCGAGCAGGCAGTAAGGATGGCTACACCTTC	CATSRDRAGSKDGYTF
TRBJ1-2	TRBV5-6	.	.	TGTGCCAGCAGGGCCTCGTCCCATGGCTACACCTTC	CASRASSHGYTF
TRBJ2-1	TRBV7-2	.	.	TGTGCCAGCAGCTCAGCCGCTACAGGAACTTCCTACAATGAGCAGTTCTTC	CASSSAATGTSYNEQFF
TRBJ1-1	TRBV11-2	.	.	TGTGCCAGCACCCCGAGCAGGAGGTGGACTGAAGCTTTCTTT	CASTPSRRWTEAFF
TRBJ2-7	TRBV7-9	few	TRBD1	TGTGCCAGCAGCTCGGACAGGGGGCTAGCCTACGAGCAGTACTTC	CASSSDRGLAYEQYF
TRBJ2-5	TRBV7-2	few	.	TGTGCCAGCAGCCGCTGGGGGGGGCCTCAAGAGACCCAGTACTTC	CASSRWGGPQETQYF
TRBJ2-2	TRBV28	.	TRBD1	TGTGCCAGCAGCTATCGGCGGGGACAGGCTTCAACCGGGGAGCTGTTTTTT	CASSYRRGQASTGELFF
TRBJ1-6	TRBV6-5	.	TRBD1	TGTGCCAGCAGTTTCGGACAGGGTGGAAATTCACCCCTCCACTTT	CASSFGQGGNSPLHF
TRBJ2-2	TRBV10-1	.	.	TGCGCCAGCAGCAGGGACTCCGCGAACACCGGGGAGCTGTTTTTT	CASSRDSANTGELFF
TRBJ1-3	TRBV18	.	TRBD1	TGTGCCAGCTCACCACCCACAGGGGCTGGAAACACCATATATTTT	CASSPPTGAGNTIYF
TRBJ2-1	TRBV10-3	few	TRBD2	TGTGCCATCAGTGACCCAAGGACTAGCGGGCCTCGGGAGCAGTTCTTC	CAISDPRTSGPREQFF
TRBJ2-4	TRBV11-2	.	TRBD1	TGTGCCAGCAGCTCGACAGGGATCGGAAACATTCAGTACTTC	CASSSTGIGNIQYF
TRBJ2-1	TRBV5-1	.	.	TGCGCCAGCAGCTTGGGACTACACAATGAGCAGTTCTTC	CASSLGLHNEQFF
TRBJ1-1	TRBV28	.	TRBD1	TGTGCCAGCAGGCCCAGGGGGCCCACGAACACTGAAGCTTTCTTT	CASRPRGPTNTEAFF
TRBJ1-3	TRBV6-1	few	.	TGTGCCAGCAGTGTGGAGTCCTCTGGAAACACCATATATTTT	CASSVESSGNTIYF
TRBJ2-3	TRBV7-3	.	.	TGTGCCAGCAGCTTAAGCGACAGTCAAGATACGCAGTATTTT	CASSLSDSQDTQYF
TRBJ2-1	TRBV30	.	TRBD2	TGTGCCTGGGGGACTAGCGGGGGGTACAATGAGCAGTTCTTC	CAWGTSGGYNEQFF
TRBJ1-5	TRBV6-1	.	.	TGTGCCAGCAGTGCCCGGAGCGGAACTAGCAATCAGCCCCAGCATTTT	CASSARSGTSNQPQHF
TRBJ1-1	TRBV29-1	few	TRBD1	TGCAGCGTCCAGTCTGGCAGGGGGCACACTGAAGCTTTCTTT	CSVQSGRGHTEAFF
TRBJ2-5	TRBV28	.	TRBD2	TGTGCCAGCAGACGCCCTAGCGGGGGACCCACAGGGGAGACCCAGTACTTC	CASRRPSGGPTGETQYF
TRBJ2-5	TRBV27	few	TRBD1	TGTGCCAGCAGTTTATACAGGGGGAAGGAGGCCCAGTACTTC	CASSLYRGKEAQYF
TRBJ1-5	TRBV5-3	few	TRBD1	TGTGCCAGAAGCCTCGACAGGGCCCCAAGGAAAGGTCAGCCCCAGCATTTT	CARSLDRAPRKGQPQHF
TRBJ2-3	TRBV15	few	TRBD2	TGTGCCACCAGCAGAGATAGAGCGGGAGGCACAGATACGCAGTATTTT	CATSRDRAGGTDTQYF
TRBJ1-2	TRBV29-1	.	.	TGCAGCGTTGAAGATGAAGGGGCAACCTATGGCTACACCTTC	CSVEDEGATYGYTF
TRBJ1-3	TRBV15	.	TRBD1	TGTGCCACCCAACCCGGGACAGGGATCGGAAACACCATATATTTT	CATQPGTGIGNTIYF
TRBJ1-1	TRBV4-1	few	TRBD1	TGCGCCAGCAGCCGCGACAGGGTGTCTGAAGCTTTCTTT	CASSRDRVSEAFF
TRBJ2-3	TRBV10-3	few	.	TGTGCCATCAGTGGGGAGGTTATGGGCACGCAGTATTTT	CAISGEVMGTQYF
TRBJ2-3	TRBV7-9	.	.	TGTGCCAGCAGCTTAGCCAGAAGAGGGCAGTATTTT	CASSLARRGQYF
TRBJ1-2	TRBV9	.	.	TGTGCCAGCAAAGGAGGGGACGATGGCTACACCTTC	CASKGGDDGYTF
TRBJ1-1	TRBV7-2	few	.	TGTGCCAGCAGCTTAGCGGGGGGACTTAACACTGAAGCTTTCTTT	CASSLAGGLNTEAFF
TRBJ1-1	TRBV9	.	.	TGTGCCAGCAGCGTAGAAGGGACTTTGAACACTGAAGCTTTCTTT	CASSVEGTLNTEAFF
TRBJ1-5	TRBV5-5	many	.	TGTGCCAGCAGCTTAGTAGGCTGGACTGCGGGTTCTTGGCCCCAGCATTTT	CASSLVGWTAGSWPQHF
TRBJ2-1	TRBV11-3	few	.	TGTGCCAGCAGCGACTCAGCAAATGAGCAGTTCTTC	CASSDSANEQFF
TRBJ1-1	TRBV5-8	.	.	TGTGCCAGCAGCCTTGGGAGGGGCGCCTCTGAAGCTTTCTTT	CASSLGRGASEAFF
TRBJ2-5	TRBV18	.	.	TGTGCCAGCTCGCCCCTGGCGGGGACCCAGTACTTC	CASSPLAGTQYF
TRBJ2-2	TRBV4-3	few	TRBD1	TGCGCCAGCAGCCAAGATACTGGACAGGGGTCGGGCACCGGGGAGCTGTTTTTT	CASSQDTGQGSGTGELFF
TRBJ2-2	TRBV12-1	.	.	TGTGCCACCCCACCGGGGAACACCGGGGAGCTGTTTTTT	CATPPGNTGELFF
TRBJ2-3	TRBV29-1	few	TRBD1	TGCAGCGTGAGGAGGGACAGGGGAACAGATACGCAGTATTTT	CSVRRDRGTDTQYF
TRBJ2-5	TRBV5-1	few	TRBD1	TGCGCCAGCAGCCTATTACAGGGGGCGAGGGAGACCCAGTACTTC	CASSLLQGARETQYF
TRBJ1-2	TRBV6-1	.	TRBD1	TGTGCCAGCAGTTGGGACAGGGCTGGAGATGGCTACACCTTC	CASSWDRAGDGYTF
TRBJ2-5	TRBV13	.	TRBD1	TGTGCCAGCAGCTTAACACAGGGGAAGATTGAGACCCAGTACTTC	CASSLTQGKIETQYF
TRBJ2-5	TRBV27	.	TRBD2	TGTGCCAGCAGTGCGGTAGCGGGGGGGCAAGAGACCCAGTACTTC	CASSAVAGGQETQYF
TRBJ2-5	TRBV7-2	.	TRBD2	TGTGCCAGCAGCAGCGGGAAAGGGGAGACCCAGTACTTC	CASSSGKGETQYF
TRBJ2-6	TRBV4-3	few	TRBD1	TGCGCCAGCAGCCAAGATACGGGACAGTTTTTCTCTGGGGCCAACGTCCTGACTTTC	CASSQDTGQFFSGANVLTF
TRBJ1-1	TRBV19	.	.	TGTGCCAGTAGTATGATCTCCGCTCCCGGCACTGAAGCTTTCTTT	CASSMISAPGTEAFF
TRBJ2-7	TRBV14	.	.	TGTGCCAGCAGCCAAGTTGGGCCCGCCTACGAGCAGTACTTC	CASSQVGPAYEQYF
TRBJ1-1	TRBV10-3	.	.	TGTGCCATCAGGCCAACTATGAACACTGAAGCTTTCTTT	CAIRPTMNTEAFF